These 9 T cell receptor beta chains were all obtained from the same sample, sequenced in a study of T cell repertoires in cytomegalovirus infection (dated by TCRdb to between 2017 and 2020). The data were produced on an Illumina HiSeq 1500. The raw public data were reprocessed by TCRdb itself: fastp quality trimming at Q25, MiXCR clonotype calling, in-frame beta chains only. Each CDR3 protein gets just one entry, which takes the most common genes and DNA from the rows behind it. This sample is represented by 250,000 to 300,000 distinct CDR3 sequences; 9.1% of them were singletons. Together, the top ten hold roughly 16% of the sample. The sequenced sample was PBMCs. Receptor source: a human donor in good health (CMV status not recorded). Some clones in this sample may be carry-over from other donors' samples.

This clonotype was counted between two and nine times. The chain has TRBV28 and TRBJ2-1; 12 bases are a match to TRBD1. The CDR3 is made up of 15 amino acids. V was clipped by 7 bases and J by 12 bases; unmatched bases: 13. Germline assignment: CDR1 MDHEN and CDR2 SYDVKM. The CDR3 coding sequence is TGTGCCAGCACCCTACGAGGGACAGGGGGCTCCGGGCAGTTCTTC. Amino acid sequence: CASTLRGTGGSGQFF.

This clonotype was picked up many times. This sequence joins TRBV7-2 and TRBJ2-1; D is ambiguous. Trimming shortened V by 5 bases and J by 4 bases, and 12 bases separated the two germline ends. The CDR3 covers 14 residues. The germline V gene encodes CDR1 SGHTA and CDR2 FQGNSA. The CDR3 loop reads CASSPSAGYNEQFF. The CDR3 DNA reads as TGTGCCAGCAGCCCATCAGCAGGTTACAATGAGCAGTTCTTC.

The rearrangement links TRBV4-2 to TRBJ1-6; the D is unclear. Germline values: CDR1 LGHNA, CDR2 YNFKEQ. The CDR3 extends over 16 amino acids. V lost 0 bases, J lost 0 bases, and 6 bases lay in between. The DNA of the CDR3 is TGTGCCAGCAGCCAAGACGAACGCTCCTATAATTCACCCCTCCACTTT. Translating gives CASSQDERSYNSPLHF.

This clonotype was picked up many times. The chain couples TRBV7-2 to TRBJ2-5, with 7 bases lining up with TRBD2. Germline CDR1 and CDR2: SGHTA and FQGNSA. This CDR3 is 14 amino acids long. V dropped 5 bases and J dropped 7; count of bases not matched to a gene: 10. The chain's CDR3 is CASSPGTTTWTQYF. The CDR3 DNA reads TGTGCCAGCAGCCCAGGGACTACGACCTGGACCCAGTACTTC.

The rearrangement joins TRBV7-2 to TRBJ2-1, with 12 bases identical to TRBD2. Germline values: CDR1 SGHTA, CDR2 FQGNSA. Trimming took 4 bases from V and 5 from J; bases not matched to a gene: 3. The CDR3 consists of 15 residues. The CDR3 region has the DNA TGTGCCAGCAGCTACGGACTAGCGGGGCACAATGAGCAGTTCTTC. It is translated as CASSYGLAGHNEQFF.

This clonotype was counted at least ten times. The rearrangement uses TRBV19 and TRBJ1-4, with 9 bases that match TRBD1. The V gene's germline CDR1 is LNHDA and CDR2 SQIVND (reference sequence). CDR3 length equals 13 residues. V lost 7 bases, J lost 8 bases, and 5 bases stayed unmatched. The CDR3 DNA reads TGTGCCAGTACCCACAGGGGGCAGGAAAAACTGTTTTTT. Translated: CASTHRGQEKLFF.

The chain uses TRBV5-6 and TRBJ1-5; TRBD1 matches at 10 bases. The CDR3 contains 18 residues. Germline CDR1 SGHDT, CDR2 YYEEEE. Trimming took 4 bases from V and 5 from J; bases not matched to a gene: 15. The CDR3 bases are TGTGCCAGCAGCCGACACCGGGACAGGGGCCCTAAGGATCAGCCCCAGCATTTT. It codes for CASSRHRDRGPKDQPQHF.

For this clonotype: The CDR3 ends on some other residue instead of the conserved phenylalanine or tryptophan, so this is likely a read error. The rearrangement joins TRBV7-2 to TRBJ2-1, with a weak D call TRBD2 (6 bases). Germline V gene lookup returns CDR1 SGHTA and CDR2 FQGNSA. V shed 1 base and J shed 8 bases, with 15 bases lying between them. This CDR3 is built from 15 residues. The CDR3 is CASSLEGLPPDEQFV. DNA of the CDR3: TGTGCCAGCAGCTTAGAGGGACTCCCCCCGGATGAGCAGTTCGTC.

This clonotype was picked up a small number of times. V is TRBV28 and J is TRBJ1-5; 7 nucleotides align to TRBD1. J was trimmed by 0 bases and V by 6 bases; bases with no gene match: 8. The CDR3 is 16 residues long. Germline CDR1 MDHEN, CDR2 SYDVKM. DNA of the CDR3: TGTGCCAGCAGCCGCCGACAGGGATATAGCAATCAGCCCCAGCATTTT. Protein: CASSRRQGYSNQPQHF.